One T cell receptor (beta chain) is described in this entry. The sample comes from a study of blood T cell repertoires in COVID-19. Study as a whole: The analysed material was cDNA or gDNA that came from T cells, B-cell-depleted T cells, or PBMCs.

In the authors' workflow: Reference gene primer amplification gave estimated nucleated cell counts. The table came from immunoSEQ multiplex PCR; TCRdb's copy has only in-frame clones and leaves some out. That table supplies the V and J calls and clone size; D and trimming were determined from the DNA. Among fewer than 250,000 clones listed, 84% were seen once. Germline loops: CDR1 MDHEN, CDR2 SYDVKM. The CDR3 runs to 13 residues. Trimming stripped 5 bases from V and 7 bases from J, with 15 bases between. The V and J genes are TRBV28 and TRBJ2-7; D perhaps matches TRBD1 (5 bases). The sequencing sample was made of peripheral blood. The source of this sequence is a man aged 50 or older with acute or convalescent COVID-19. CDR3 residues: CASSTDTGGEQYF. CDR3 coding DNA: TGTGCCAGCAGTACGGACACGGGTGGGGAGCAGTACTTC.